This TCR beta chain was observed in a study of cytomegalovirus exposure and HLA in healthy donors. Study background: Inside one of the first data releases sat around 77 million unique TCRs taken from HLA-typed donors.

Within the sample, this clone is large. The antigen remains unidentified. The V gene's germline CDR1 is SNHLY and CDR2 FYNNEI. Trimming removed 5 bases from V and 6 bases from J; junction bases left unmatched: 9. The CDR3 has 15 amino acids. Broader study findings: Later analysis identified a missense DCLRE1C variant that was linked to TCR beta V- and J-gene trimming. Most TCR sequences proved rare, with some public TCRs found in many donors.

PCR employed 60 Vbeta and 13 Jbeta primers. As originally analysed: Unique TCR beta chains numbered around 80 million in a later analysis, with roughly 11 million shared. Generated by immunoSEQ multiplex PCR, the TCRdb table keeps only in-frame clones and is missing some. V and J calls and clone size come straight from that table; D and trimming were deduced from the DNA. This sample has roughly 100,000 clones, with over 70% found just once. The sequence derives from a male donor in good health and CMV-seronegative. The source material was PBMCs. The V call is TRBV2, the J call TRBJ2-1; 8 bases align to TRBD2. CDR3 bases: TGTGCCAGCAGTTCCCCCGGGACTAGAAGCAATGAGCAGTTCTTC. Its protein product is CASSSPGTRSNEQFF.